Following are 17 T cell receptor beta chains from one sample sequenced in a study of spatial heterogeneity in lung cancer. TCRdb re-analysed the 5' RACE reads in MiXCR, keeping a single row per CDR3 protein. The sample holds around 110,000 distinct CDR3 sequences, approximately 12% seen once. Time point specified: blood at routine non-recurrence follow-up after resection. Unsorted whole RNA samples from tumor, nontumor lung or frozen PBMC were sequenced. The input for sequencing was PBMCs, taken at follow-up. Receptors originate from a male donor with early-stage non-small cell lung cancer.

This clonotype came up many times. The gene calls are TRBV20-1 and TRBJ1-2; 7 nucleotides match TRBD1. The junction had 7 bases not matched to a gene; V was cut back by 1 base and J by 2 bases. Germline loops: CDR1 DFQATT, CDR2 SNEGSKA (reference sequence). The CDR3 contains 15 residues. CDR3 amino acids: CSARVSTGSNYGYTF. In DNA, the CDR3 is TGCAGTGCTAGAGTTTCGACAGGGTCGAACTATGGCTACACCTTC.

Ten or more counts support this clonotype. The V and J genes are TRBV20-1 and TRBJ1-5; D is undetermined. V dropped 6 bases and J dropped 2 bases, with 14 bases sitting between them. CDR1 and CDR2 (germline): DFQATT, SNEGSKA (reference sequence). This CDR3 region has 14 residues. The CDR3 loop is CSARFALGNQPQHF. DNA for the CDR3: TGCAGTGCCCGGTTCGCCCTTGGCAATCAGCCCCAGCATTTT.

J is TRBJ2-3 and V is TRBV21-1; TRBD1 is the table's D call, not checked against the DNA. TRBV21-1 is annotated as a pseudogene. The CDR3 is made up of 16 amino acids. The chain's CDR3 is CASSIGGWDMTDTQYF. For the CDR3, the DNA is TGTGCCAGCAGCATCGGTGGGTGGGACATGACAGATACGCAGTATTTT.

This clonotype came up a few times. The rearrangement links TRBV6-5 to TRBJ2-3; 9 bases line up with TRBD1. Germline-derived CDR1 and CDR2 are MNHEY and SVGAGI. Trimming at V came to 5 bases and at J to 6 bases, leaving 6 bases not matched to a gene. The CDR3 consists of 14 residues. CDR3 region: CASSIQGAIDTQYF. CDR3 nucleotide sequence: TGTGCCAGCAGTATACAGGGGGCGATCGATACGCAGTATTTT.

The rearrangement links TRBV9 to TRBJ2-1; D not certain. In germline, CDR1 is SGDLS, CDR2 YYNGEE. Trimming took off 0 bases at V and 7 bases at J, with 11 bases between the two ends. The CDR3 has 14 amino acids. CDR3 nucleotides: TGTGCCAGCAGCGTAGTTGCTACCGGAAATGAGCAGTTCTTC. Amino acids: CASSVVATGNEQFF. Using reference TRBV9 and TRBJ2-1 for the parts outside the CDR3, the full variable domain is DSGVTQTPKHLITATGQRVTLRCSPRSGDLSVYWYQQSLDQGLQFLIQYYNGEERAKGNILERFSAQQFPDLHSELNLSSLELGDSALYFCASSVVATGNEQFFGPGTRLTVL.

This clonotype came up a few times. The V gene is TRBV5-1, the J gene TRBJ1-2, with no clear D. There are 15 residues in the CDR3. The V gene's germline CDR1 is SGHRS and CDR2 YFSETQ. Trimming removed 0 bases at V and 0 bases at J, with 9 bases between. The CDR3 reads CASSLEGWPNYGYTF. CDR3 in DNA: TGCGCCAGCAGCTTGGAAGGGTGGCCTAACTATGGCTACACCTTC.

J is TRBJ1-3 and V is TRBV14; 8 bases align to TRBD1. V dropped 4 bases and J dropped 4; count of bases not matched to a gene: 9. Germline loops: CDR1 SGHDN, CDR2 FVKESK. The CDR3 length is 16 residues. The CDR3 spells CASSRQDRVLGNTIYF. CDR3 nucleotide sequence: TGTGCCAGCAGCCGCCAGGACAGGGTGCTCGGAAACACCATATATTTT.

CDR3 loop: CAISESGKGSTDTQYF. DNA of the CDR3: TGTGCCATCAGTGAGTCGGGGAAAGGAAGCACAGATACGCAGTATTTT. J is TRBJ2-3 and V is TRBV10-3; no clear D gene. This CDR3 is built from 16 residues. V was clipped by 0 bases and J by 0 bases, with 10 bases between them. Germline CDR1 and CDR2: ENHRY and SYGVKD.

This chain joins TRBV4-2 and TRBJ2-7, with unresolved D. This CDR3 has 13 residues. Germline CDR1 LGHNA, CDR2 YNFKEQ. V lost 0 bases and J lost 6, with 9 bases in between. The CDR3 DNA sequence: TGTGCCAGCAGCCAAGAGAACGAACTCGAGCAGTACTTC. Its translation: CASSQENELEQYF.

This clonotype was observed at least ten times. This chain joins TRBV12-3 or TRBV12-4 and TRBJ1-4; tentative D call: TRBD1 (6 bases). V was trimmed by 3 bases and J by 12 bases, leaving 11 bases between them. CDR3 length: 12 residues. CDR3: CASSLGGRELFF. The CDR3, as DNA: TGTGCCAGCAGTTTGGGGGGCAGAGAACTGTTTTTT.

The chain has TRBV5-1 and TRBJ2-1; weak D call: TRBD2 (7 bases). The CDR3 is 15 amino acids. V was cut by 4 bases and J by 6 bases, with 17 bases left in between. Germline values: CDR1 SGHRS, CDR2 YFSETQ. The CDR3 here is CASSALAGALNEQFF. The CDR3 DNA sequence: TGCGCCAGCAGCGCGCTTGCGGGGGCACTCAATGAGCAGTTCTTC.

This clonotype was seen repeatedly, ten times or more. This chain uses TRBV4-3 with TRBJ1-4; TRBD1 matches 7 bases. Germline trimming cut 4 bases from V and 14 bases from J; bases unmatched to any gene: 7. This CDR3 spans 12 amino acids. The germline V gene has CDR1 LGHNA and CDR2 YSLEER. The CDR3 reads CASSPTGQVLFF. CDR3 DNA sequence: TGCGCCAGCAGCCCGACCGGACAGGTGCTGTTTTTT.

The chain joins TRBV5-1 to TRBJ2-7, with D possibly TRBD2 on 6 matching bases. CDR1 is SGHRS, CDR2 YFSETQ, per germline. V was trimmed by 4 bases and J by 5 bases, leaving 10 bases between them. CDR3 length: 12 amino acids. As DNA, the CDR3 is TGCGCCAGCAGCAAGGAGGGCCACGAGCAGTACTTC. Translated, it gives CASSKEGHEQYF.

The sample holds a few counts of this clonotype. The chain employs TRBV12-3 or TRBV12-4 and TRBJ2-3, with D perhaps matching TRBD2 (7 bases). Trimming removed 7 bases from V and 0 bases from J, with 20 bases in between. CDR3 length: 17 residues. For the CDR3, the DNA is TGTGCCAGCACCTCCTGGGGGGGCCCCCTTAGCACAGATACGCAGTATTTT. It translates to CASTSWGGPLSTDTQYF.

This sequence joins TRBV28 and TRBJ2-7; 8 bases line up with TRBD1. Losses at the gene ends were 4 bases for V and 3 bases for J; bases not matched to a gene: 14. The CDR3 contains 17 residues. CDR1 is MDHEN, CDR2 SYDVKM, per germline. The CDR3 DNA sequence: TGTGCCAGCAGTTGGACAGGGCTCCGAAATTACCGCTACGAGCAGTACTTC. Protein sequence: CASSWTGLRNYRYEQYF.

In this sample, this clonotype turned up a few times. This chain links TRBV18 with TRBJ2-7; 9 bases agree with TRBD2. Germline CDR1 KGHSH, CDR2 LQKENI. The ends lost 2 bases at V and 5 bases at J; junction bases unmatched: 7. The CDR3 is 15 amino acids. CDR3 in amino acids: CASSPTRERGDEQYF. The CDR3 DNA reads as TGTGCCAGCTCACCAACTCGCGAGCGGGGGGACGAGCAGTACTTC.

This clonotype was counted a few times. The J gene is TRBJ2-1, the V gene TRBV18; no clear D. Germline-derived CDR1 and CDR2 are KGHSH and LQKENI. CDR3 size: 14 residues. V gave up 0 bases and J gave up 7 bases, with 10 bases separating them. CDR3 protein: CASSPPVAWNEQFF. The CDR3 nucleotides read TGTGCCAGCTCACCACCGGTGGCTTGGAATGAGCAGTTCTTC.